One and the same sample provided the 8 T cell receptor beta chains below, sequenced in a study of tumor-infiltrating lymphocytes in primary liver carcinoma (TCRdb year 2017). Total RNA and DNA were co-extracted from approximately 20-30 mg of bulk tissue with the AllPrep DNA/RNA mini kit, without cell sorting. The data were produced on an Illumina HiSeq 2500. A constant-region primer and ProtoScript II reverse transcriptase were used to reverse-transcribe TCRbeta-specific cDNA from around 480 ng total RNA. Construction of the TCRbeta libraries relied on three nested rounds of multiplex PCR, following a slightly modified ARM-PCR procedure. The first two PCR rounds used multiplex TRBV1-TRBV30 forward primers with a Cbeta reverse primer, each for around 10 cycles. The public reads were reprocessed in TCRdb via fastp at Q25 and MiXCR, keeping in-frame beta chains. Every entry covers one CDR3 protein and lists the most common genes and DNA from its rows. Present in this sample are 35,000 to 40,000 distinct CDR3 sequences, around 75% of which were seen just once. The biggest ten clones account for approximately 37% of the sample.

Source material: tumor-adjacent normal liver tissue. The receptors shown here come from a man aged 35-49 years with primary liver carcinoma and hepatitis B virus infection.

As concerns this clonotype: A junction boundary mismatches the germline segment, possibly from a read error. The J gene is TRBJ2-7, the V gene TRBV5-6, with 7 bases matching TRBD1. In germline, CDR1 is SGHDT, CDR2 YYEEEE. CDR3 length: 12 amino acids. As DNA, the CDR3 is TGTGCCAGCGGTCTGACAGGGAGCGAGCACTACTTC. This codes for CASGLTGSEHYF.

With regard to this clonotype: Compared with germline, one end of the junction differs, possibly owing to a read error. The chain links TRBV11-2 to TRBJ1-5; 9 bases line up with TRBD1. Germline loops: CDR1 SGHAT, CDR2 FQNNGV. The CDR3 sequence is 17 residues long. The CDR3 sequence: CASSLVGITGGNQSQHF. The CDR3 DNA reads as TGTGCCAGCAGCTTAGTAGGGATAACAGGGGGCAATCAGTCCCAGCATTTT.

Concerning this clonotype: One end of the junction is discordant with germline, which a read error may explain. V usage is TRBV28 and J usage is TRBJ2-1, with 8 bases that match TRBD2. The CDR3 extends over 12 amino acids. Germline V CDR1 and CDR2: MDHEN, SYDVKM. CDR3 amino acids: CACRTSGNVQFF. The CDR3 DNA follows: TGTGCCTGCAGAACTAGCGGCAATGTGCAGTTCTTC.

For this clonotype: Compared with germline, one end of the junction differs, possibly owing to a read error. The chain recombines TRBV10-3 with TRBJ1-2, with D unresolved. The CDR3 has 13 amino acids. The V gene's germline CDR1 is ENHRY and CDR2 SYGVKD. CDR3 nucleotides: TGTGACATCACGGAGGACGCGCACTATGGCTACACCTTC. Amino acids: CDITEDAHYGYTF.

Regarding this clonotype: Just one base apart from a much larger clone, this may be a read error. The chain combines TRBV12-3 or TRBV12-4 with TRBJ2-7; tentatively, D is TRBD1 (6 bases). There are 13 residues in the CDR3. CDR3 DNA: TGTGCCAGCAGCCCACAGGGATCCAGGGAGCCGTACTTC. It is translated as CASSPQGSREPYF.

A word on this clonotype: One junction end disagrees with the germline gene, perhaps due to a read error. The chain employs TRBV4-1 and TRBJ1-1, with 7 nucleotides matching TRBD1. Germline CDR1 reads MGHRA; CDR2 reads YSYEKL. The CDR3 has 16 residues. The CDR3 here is CASSLETGTLNTEAFF. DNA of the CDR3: TGCGCCAGCAGCCTCGAGACAGGGACCCTGAACACAGAAGCTTTCTTT.

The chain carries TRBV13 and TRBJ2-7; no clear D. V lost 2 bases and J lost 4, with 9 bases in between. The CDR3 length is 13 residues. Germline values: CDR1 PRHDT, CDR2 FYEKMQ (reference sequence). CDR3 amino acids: CASSLSLSYEQYF. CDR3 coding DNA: TGTGCCAGCAGCTTAAGCTTGAGTTACGAGCAGTACTTC.

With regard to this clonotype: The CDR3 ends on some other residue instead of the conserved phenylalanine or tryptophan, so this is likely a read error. The CDR3 region has the DNA TGTGGCAGCAGTTACGTGGATGAGCAGTTCCTC. This gives the protein CGSSYVDEQFL. The chain joins TRBV6-5 to TRBJ2-1; D unclear. CDR3 length: 11 amino acids. Germline lookup yields CDR1 MNHEY and CDR2 SVGAGI.